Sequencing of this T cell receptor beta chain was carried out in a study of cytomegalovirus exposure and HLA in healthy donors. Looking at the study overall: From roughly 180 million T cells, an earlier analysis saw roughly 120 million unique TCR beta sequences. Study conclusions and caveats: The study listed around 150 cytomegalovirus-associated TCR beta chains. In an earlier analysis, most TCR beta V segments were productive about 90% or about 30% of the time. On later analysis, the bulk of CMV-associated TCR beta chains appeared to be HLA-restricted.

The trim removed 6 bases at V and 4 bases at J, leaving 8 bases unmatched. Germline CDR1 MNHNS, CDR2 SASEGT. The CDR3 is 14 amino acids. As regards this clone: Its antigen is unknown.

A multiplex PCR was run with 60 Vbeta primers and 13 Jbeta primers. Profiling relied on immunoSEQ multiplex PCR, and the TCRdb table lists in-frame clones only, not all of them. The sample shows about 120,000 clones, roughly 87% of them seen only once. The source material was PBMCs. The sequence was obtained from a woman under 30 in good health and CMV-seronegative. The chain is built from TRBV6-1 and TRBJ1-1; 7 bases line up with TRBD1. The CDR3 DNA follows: TGTGCCAGCAGAGTACAGGGGTACGGCACTGAAGCTTTCTTT. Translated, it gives CASRVQGYGTEAFF.